The following is a T cell receptor beta chain sequence with its context. In Seattle, patients joined the study during active infection and were tracked longitudinally. This sample is drawn from a study of blood T cell repertoires in COVID-19. Germline V gives CDR1 SGHDN, CDR2 FVKESK. The CDR3 loop spans 16 amino acids. V was clipped by 6 bases and J by 8 bases, with 23 bases between them. This table comes from immunoSEQ multiplex PCR, and its TCRdb copy is limited to in-frame clones, with some not included. The table lists roughly 460,000 clones, about 87% of them singletons, with approximately 0.92% in the top ten.

This clonotype originated in a young man with COVID-19, enrolled during active disease. V and J are TRBV14 and TRBJ2-4; the D gene is possibly TRBD2 (6 bases). The specimen was peripheral blood. The CDR3 loop reads CASSRDSGVTSDIQYF. The CDR3 DNA reads as TGTGCCAGCAGTAGGGACTCGGGGGTTACCTCGGACATTCAGTACTTC.